Below are 20 T cell receptor beta chains sequenced from a single sample in a study of OX40 agonist ivuxolimab in advanced cancers. The protocol was immunoSEQ multiplex PCR, while the TCRdb copy is restricted to in-frame clones and leaves out a portion. The sample carries around 70,000 clones, 65% to 90% recorded once. The source was CD4+ or CD8+ T cells sorted from blood, collected in a trial of the OX40 agonist ivuxolimab. These receptors were collected from an adult with an advanced solid tumor such as melanoma, head and neck, liver or kidney cancer.

V is TRBV7-2 and J is TRBJ1-5, with TRBD1 matching 7 bases. Trimming cost V 1 base and J 4 bases; bases outside gene matches: 4. The CDR3 consists of 15 residues. Germline V gene data show CDR1 as SGHTA and CDR2 as FQGNSA. The CDR3 spells CASSLGSGGNQPQHF. CDR3 nucleotides: TGTGCCAGCAGCTTAGGTTCAGGGGGGAATCAGCCCCAGCATTTT.

This clone was seen a few times. The chain is built from TRBV29-1 and TRBJ2-2; D tentatively reads TRBD1 or TRBD2 (6 bases each). Germline values: CDR1 SQVTM, CDR2 ANQGSEA. V was pared by 7 bases and J by 1 base, with 13 bases between. There are 14 residues in the CDR3. This chain's CDR3 is CSGRRGQNTGELFF. The CDR3 coding sequence is TGCAGCGGCCGGAGGGGACAGAACACCGGGGAGCTGTTTTTT.

The genes are TRBV6-1 and TRBJ1-5; D not resolved. The CDR3 spans 14 residues. Trimming stripped 1 base from V and 6 bases from J, with 10 bases between. Per the germline V gene, CDR1 is MNHNS and CDR2 is SASEGT. CDR3 region: CASSEVGQFQPQHF. The CDR3 DNA reads TGTGCCAGCAGTGAAGTAGGCCAGTTTCAGCCCCAGCATTTT.

This clone was picked up one time. The genes are TRBV4-3 and TRBJ2-1; TRBD2 might be the D (6 bases). The CDR3 loop spans 15 amino acids. V shed 4 bases and J shed 6 bases, with 16 bases lying between them. CDR1 LGHNA and CDR2 YSLEER come from the germline V gene. The CDR3 loop is CASSRRESKPNEQFF. The CDR3 DNA follows: TGCGCCAGCAGCCGGAGGGAGTCAAAGCCCAATGAGCAGTTCTTC.

This clone appeared a single time. This rearrangement joins TRBV7-2 to TRBJ2-7; D gene ambiguous. Looked up from germline, CDR1 is SGHTA and CDR2 is FQGNSA. V was shortened by 1 base and J by 0 bases, with 10 bases between the two germline ends. CDR3 length: 15 residues. The DNA of the CDR3 is TGTGCCAGCAGCTTAGGACCGACATCCTCCTACGAGCAGTACTTC. Protein: CASSLGPTSSYEQYF.

The gene calls are TRBV7-2 and TRBJ1-6; D ambiguous. The CDR3 has 15 residues. The V end lost 1 base, the J end lost 1 base, and 5 bases lay between the germline ends. Germline loops: CDR1 SGHTA, CDR2 FQGNSA. This CDR3 is CASSLVGSYNSPLHF. CDR3 nucleotides: TGTGCCAGCAGCTTAGTGGGGTCCTATAATTCACCCCTCCACTTT.

The CDR3 DNA is TGTGCCAGTTCCCGGACAGGGTCCTCTGGAAACACCATATATTTT. This translates into CASSRTGSSGNTIYF. The genes are TRBV6-6 and TRBJ1-3; 8 bases match TRBD1. V shed 9 bases, J shed 0 bases, and the junction held 7 bases outside the gene matches. The CDR3 has 15 residues. CDR1 and CDR2 from the germline V gene are MNHNY and SVGAGI (reference sequence).

This chain uses TRBV18 with TRBJ1-2; D is unclear. V lost 3 bases and J lost 4, with 12 bases in between. The CDR3 has 14 amino acids. CDR1 is KGHSH, CDR2 LQKENI, per germline. As DNA, the CDR3 is TGTGCCAGCTCACCTCAAGGAACCTTCTATGGCTACACCTTC. Translating gives CASSPQGTFYGYTF.

J is TRBJ2-5 and V is TRBV18; TRBD1 is a possible D gene (5 bases). Trimming removed 3 bases at V and 5 bases at J, with 10 bases between. The CDR3 is 13 amino acids. In germline, CDR1 is KGHSH, CDR2 LQKENI. The CDR3 sequence: CASSPGLSETQYF. The CDR3 coding sequence is TGTGCCAGCTCACCGGGGCTCTCCGAGACCCAGTACTTC.

V usage is TRBV5-5 and J usage is TRBJ1-2; D is unresolved. The CDR3 has 14 amino acids. The germline V and J ends were trimmed by 0 bases and 6 bases, with 12 bases remaining between them. CDR1 is SGHKS and CDR2 is YYEKEE in the germline V gene (reference sequence). CDR3 nucleotides: TGTGCCAGCAGCTTGGACACAAGTTTTAATGGCTACACCTTC. It specifies CASSLDTSFNGYTF.

The V and J genes are TRBV29-1 and TRBJ1-1; D not certain. Looked up from germline, CDR1 is SQVTM and CDR2 is ANQGSEA. Between the trimmed V and J ends, which lost 4 bases and 5 bases, there was a span of 8 bases. CDR3 size: 11 residues. This CDR3 reads CSVVALTEAFF. CDR3 sequence (DNA): TGCAGCGTTGTGGCTTTAACTGAAGCTTTCTTT.

The V call is TRBV5-6, the J call TRBJ1-5, with D perhaps matching TRBD1 (6 bases). The CDR3 extends over 14 amino acids. CDR1 SGHDT and CDR2 YYEEEE come from the germline V gene. V gave up 6 bases and J gave up 9 bases, with 19 bases separating them. CDR3 in amino acids: CASTLYRARAPQHF. For the CDR3, the DNA is TGTGCCAGCACCCTATACAGGGCTCGGGCGCCCCAGCATTTT.

This chain joins TRBV7-9 and TRBJ1-2, with D tentatively TRBD1 (6 bases). Deletions cut 5 bases from V and 8 bases from J, with 15 bases between. The CDR3 has 13 residues. Per germline, CDR1 SEHNR and CDR2 FQNEAQ (reference sequence). The CDR3 sequence: CASSLDRKTGYTF. The CDR3 DNA reads as TGTGCCAGCAGCCTTGACAGGAAAACCGGCTACACCTTC.

This sequence joins TRBV15 and TRBJ1-2; weak D call: TRBD1 (5 bases). Germline V gives CDR1 LNHNV, CDR2 YYDKDF (reference sequence). This CDR3 has 16 residues. With 0 bases removed from V and 1 base from J, the gap between germline ends came to 12 bases. CDR3 sequence: CATSRDRLRGNYGYTF. The CDR3 region has the DNA TGTGCCACCAGCAGAGATCGGCTGAGGGGTAACTATGGCTACACCTTC.

This sequence joins TRBV7-9 and TRBJ1-2; perhaps TRBD1 as D (6 bases). Looked up from germline, CDR1 is SEHNR and CDR2 is FQNEAQ (reference sequence). Trimming stripped 7 bases from V and 2 bases from J, with 11 bases between. This CDR3 has 13 amino acids. CDR3 nucleotides: TGTGCCAGCACCGACAGGAGCAACTATGGCTACACCTTC. Protein sequence: CASTDRSNYGYTF.

The chain uses TRBV9 and TRBJ2-7, with 14 bases that match TRBD2. The junction had 2 bases not matched to a gene; V was cut back by 3 bases and J by 0 bases. Looked up from germline, CDR1 is SGDLS and CDR2 is YYNGEE. The CDR3 covers 16 residues. CDR3 sequence (DNA): TGTGCCAGCAGCGCCGGGACTAGCGGGGGCTCCTACGAGCAGTACTTC. Residues: CASSAGTSGGSYEQYF.

V and J are TRBV7-8 and TRBJ2-1; 13 positions match TRBD2. This CDR3 is 14 amino acids long. The germline V gene has CDR1 SGHVS and CDR2 FQNEAQ. With V trimmed by 8 bases and J by 5 bases, 3 bases remained unmatched. The CDR3: CASHGLAGDNEQFF. CDR3 sequence (DNA): TGTGCCAGCCATGGACTAGCGGGGGACAATGAGCAGTTCTTC.

The CDR3 DNA reads as TGTGCCAGCAGTCTAAACCACAGTTTCAATCAGCCCCAGCATTTT. Translated: CASSLNHSFNQPQHF. This chain uses TRBV6-6 with TRBJ1-5; unclear D gene. CDR1 and CDR2 from the germline V gene are MNHNY and SVGAGI (reference sequence). The CDR3 is 15 amino acids. V was pared by 5 bases and J by 3 bases, with 14 bases between.

This chain uses TRBV6-6 with TRBJ2-1; D perhaps matches TRBD2 (6 bases). The ends were cut back, 2 bases at V and 7 bases at J, with 15 bases in the middle. Germline-derived CDR1 and CDR2 are MNHNY and SVGAGI (reference sequence). There are 15 residues in the CDR3. The CDR3 loop reads CASSYQRAPGNEQFF. CDR3 DNA sequence: TGTGCCAGCAGTTACCAGCGGGCCCCCGGAAATGAGCAGTTCTTC.

This chain links TRBV19 with TRBJ1-2, with D possibly TRBD1 on 5 matching bases. CDR3 length equals 14 residues. Germline CDR1 LNHDA, CDR2 SQIVND (reference sequence). V lost 5 bases and J lost 4, with 14 bases in between. The CDR3 region has the DNA TGTGCCAGTAGTCCGGACACAACGCCCTATGGCTACACCTTC. Its protein is CASSPDTTPYGYTF.